This T cell receptor (beta chain) was sequenced during a study of blood T cell repertoires in COVID-19 (dated by TCRdb to the early 2020s). Regarding the research as a whole: Samples from collaborators originated in the United States, Italy and Spain and spanned both the acute and convalescent phases of COVID-19. The material from the prospective study consisted of cDNA or gDNA derived from T cells, B-cell-depleted T cells, or PBMCs. Subjects who had been exposed to COVID-19, were actively infected with it, or had recovered from it provided the deeply sampled blood TCRbeta repertoires that made up the dataset. The repertoires were made available in a free public database intended to serve as a resource for research on the immune response to SARS-CoV-2. The samples were drawn from the first 160 participants of the ongoing ImmuneRACE study and from more than 1,000 subjects provided by 6 global collaborators. The sample metadata nearly always contained a de-identified subject ID, COVID-19 status, age in years and sex. HLA class I and class II types, where available, came from metadata supplied by the sample provider rather than from assay-based typing. Broad study findings and their caveats: The quantity of clinical and demographic metadata differed by source and by participant and was supplied without curation.

For CDR1 and CDR2, the germline V gene lists LGHNA and YNFKEQ. The junction carries 20 bases between V and J, which are trimmed by 0 bases and 14 bases respectively. Inclusive of the bounding cysteine and phenylalanine, the CDR3 is 16 residues long. Only the CDR3 region is kept as DNA, spanning 48 bases read in frame from base 1. Concerning this clone: It lacks a known antigen. No much larger clonotype is one base removed from it; base qualities were not supplied.

Whole blood was collected in K2EDTA tubes by collaborating institutions according to the institutions' own protocols. Collaborator samples were shipped for TCRbeta analysis as frozen whole blood, isolated PBMCs, or DNA extracted from either sample type. The immunoSEQ Assay, a bias-controlled multiplex PCR, was used to amplify TCRbeta CDR3 regions from genomic DNA. The paper's processing steps were these. The number of nucleated cells in each sample was estimated by amplification of reference gene primers within the assay. To quantify the absolute abundance of each unique TCRbeta CDR3 rearrangement, sequence reads were collapsed and filtered. For each sample, productive Simpson clonality was calculated by taking the square root of Simpson's diversity index across productive rearrangements. Held by TCRdb, this immuneACCESS table contains in-frame sequences only and omits some clones. Under half of the omission traces to an unresolved V gene where checked; the cause of the rest is unknown. D and trimming were read from the DNA, whereas the V and J calls and clone size are those reported in that table. The sample table holds over 300,000 clones, of which almost 90% were seen once. The ten largest make up 6.5% of the sample.

This sequence originates from a man aged 18 to 30 with active or convalescent COVID-19. What was sequenced was peripheral blood. The sequence is built from TRBV4-2 and TRBJ1-6; perhaps TRBD1 is the D gene, with 5 bases matching. The nucleotide sequence reads as follows: TGTGCCAGCAGCCAAGATTTTACAGGCTCCTTGAGGTCCCTCCACTTT. Translation gives CASSQDFTGSLRSLHF.